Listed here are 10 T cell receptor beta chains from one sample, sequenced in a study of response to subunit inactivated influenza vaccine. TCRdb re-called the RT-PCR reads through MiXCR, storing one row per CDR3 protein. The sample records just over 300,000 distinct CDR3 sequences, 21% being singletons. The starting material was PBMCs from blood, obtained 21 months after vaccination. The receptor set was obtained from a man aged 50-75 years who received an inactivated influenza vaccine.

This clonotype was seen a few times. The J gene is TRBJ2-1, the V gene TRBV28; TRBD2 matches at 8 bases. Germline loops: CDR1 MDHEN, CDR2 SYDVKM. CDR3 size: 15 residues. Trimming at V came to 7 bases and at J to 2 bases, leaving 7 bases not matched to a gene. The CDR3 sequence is CASTRGTSPYNEQFF. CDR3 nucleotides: TGTGCCAGCACTCGGGGGACTAGTCCCTACAATGAGCAGTTCTTC. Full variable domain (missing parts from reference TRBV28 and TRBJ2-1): DVKVTQSSRYLVKRTGEKVFLECVQDMDHENMFWYRQDPGLGLRLIYFSYDVKMKEKGDIPEGYSVSREKKERFSLILESASTNQTSMYLCASTRGTSPYNEQFFGPGTRLTVL.

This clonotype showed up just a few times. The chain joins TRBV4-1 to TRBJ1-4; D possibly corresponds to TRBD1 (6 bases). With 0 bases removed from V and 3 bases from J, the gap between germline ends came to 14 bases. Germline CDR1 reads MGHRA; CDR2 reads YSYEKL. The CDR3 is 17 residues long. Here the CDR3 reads CASSQDRGLGANEKLFF. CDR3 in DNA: TGCGCCAGCAGCCAAGATCGGGGGCTTGGGGCTAATGAAAAACTGTTTTTT.

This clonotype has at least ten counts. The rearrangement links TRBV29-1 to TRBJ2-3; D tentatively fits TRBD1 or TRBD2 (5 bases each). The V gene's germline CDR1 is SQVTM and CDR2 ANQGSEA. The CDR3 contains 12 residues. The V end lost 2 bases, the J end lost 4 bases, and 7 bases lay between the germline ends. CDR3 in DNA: TGCAGCGTTGAACAGGGAGCAGATACGCAGTATTTT. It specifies CSVEQGADTQYF.

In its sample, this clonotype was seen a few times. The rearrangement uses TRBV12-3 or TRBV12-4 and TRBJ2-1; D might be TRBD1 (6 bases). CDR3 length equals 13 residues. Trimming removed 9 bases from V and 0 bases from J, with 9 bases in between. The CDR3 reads CASGQSSYNEQFF. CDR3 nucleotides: TGTGCCAGTGGACAGAGCTCCTACAATGAGCAGTTCTTC.

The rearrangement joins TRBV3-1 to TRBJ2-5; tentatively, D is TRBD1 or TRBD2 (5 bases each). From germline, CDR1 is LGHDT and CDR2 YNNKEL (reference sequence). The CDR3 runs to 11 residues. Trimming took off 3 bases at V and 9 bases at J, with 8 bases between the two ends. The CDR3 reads CASSQPGPQYF. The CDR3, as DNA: TGTGCCAGCAGCCAGCCGGGACCCCAGTACTTC.

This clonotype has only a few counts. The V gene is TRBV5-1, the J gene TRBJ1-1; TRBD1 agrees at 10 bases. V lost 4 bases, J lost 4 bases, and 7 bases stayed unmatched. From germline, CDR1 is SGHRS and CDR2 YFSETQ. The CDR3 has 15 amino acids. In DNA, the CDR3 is TGCGCCAGCAGCATAACCGGGACAGGGGTCACTGAAGCTTTCTTT. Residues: CASSITGTGVTEAFF. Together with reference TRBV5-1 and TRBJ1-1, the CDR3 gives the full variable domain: KAGVTQTPRYLIKTRGQQVTLSCSPISGHRSVSWYQQTPGQGLQFLFEYFSETQRNKGNFPGRFSGRQFSNSRSEMNVSTLELGDSALYLCASSITGTGVTEAFFGQGTRLTVV.

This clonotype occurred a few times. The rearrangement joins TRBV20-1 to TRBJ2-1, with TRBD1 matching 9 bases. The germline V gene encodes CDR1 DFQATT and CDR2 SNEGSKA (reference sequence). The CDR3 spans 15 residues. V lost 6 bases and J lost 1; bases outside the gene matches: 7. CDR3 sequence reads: CSASLGTGSYNEQFF. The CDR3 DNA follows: TGCAGTGCGAGCCTCGGGACAGGGTCCTACAATGAGCAGTTCTTC.

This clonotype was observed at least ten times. CDR3 DNA sequence: TGTGCCAGCAGTTTAGCGCGACAACTGAACACTGAAGCTTTCTTT. Encoded protein: CASSLARQLNTEAFF. The V and J genes are TRBV12-3 or TRBV12-4 and TRBJ1-1; the D is unclear. Trimming shortened V by 0 bases and J by 0 bases, and 8 bases separated the two germline ends. The CDR3 length is 15 residues.

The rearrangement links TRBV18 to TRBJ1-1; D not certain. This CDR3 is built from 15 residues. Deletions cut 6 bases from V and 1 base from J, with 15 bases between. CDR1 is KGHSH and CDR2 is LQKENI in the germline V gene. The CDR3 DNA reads TGTGCCAGCTCGCGGCCCGGACGGTCGAACACTGAAGCTTTCTTT. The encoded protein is CASSRPGRSNTEAFF.

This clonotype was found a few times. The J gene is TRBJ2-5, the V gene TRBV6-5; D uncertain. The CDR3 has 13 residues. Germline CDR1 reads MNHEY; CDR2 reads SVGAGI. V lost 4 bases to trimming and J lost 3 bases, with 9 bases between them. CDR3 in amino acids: CASSSELKETQYF. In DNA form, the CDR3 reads TGTGCCAGCAGTTCTGAGTTGAAAGAGACCCAGTACTTC.